This is a list of T cell receptor beta chains from one sample in a study of cytomegalovirus exposure and HLA in healthy donors. Using immunoSEQ multiplex PCR, the repertoire was profiled, and TCRdb retains in-frame clones only, with some absent. The sample lists about 120,000 clones, 60% to 85% occurring once. Sequenced material: PBMCs. The receptors here all came from a woman between 35 and 50 years old in good health and CMV-seropositive. Each CDR3 is given with its conserved first and last residue. A D gene is named only where the DNA matches it firmly. Where a row states a size, it is once, few, many or the class of an expanded clone; other rows omit it.

v_gene,j_gene,abundance,d_gene,CDR3nt,CDR3aa
TRBV11-2,TRBJ1-1,.,.,TGTGCCAGCAGCTCCCGCTTTCAGATGACAGGCGGAGTCACTGAAGCTTTCTTT,CASSSRFQMTGGVTEAFF
TRBV7-9,TRBJ1-1,.,.,TGTGCCAGCAGCACGGTGAACACTGAAGCTTTCTTT,CASSTVNTEAFF
TRBV7-9,TRBJ1-4,.,TRBD1,TGTGCCAGCAGTGTAGACAGGGCGTATAATGAAAAACTGTTTTTT,CASSVDRAYNEKLFF
TRBV30,TRBJ1-1,.,.,TGTGCCTGGAGTCTGGACAGCAACACTGAAGCTTTCTTT,CAWSLDSNTEAFF
TRBV6-1,TRBJ1-6,few,.,TGTGCCAGCAGTGCCTCAGGCCCCTATAATTCACCCCTCCACTTT,CASSASGPYNSPLHF
TRBV7-9,TRBJ1-3,.,.,TGTGCCAGTACGGAGGGGACGTTCTCTGGAAACACCATATATTTT,CASTEGTFSGNTIYF
TRBV29-1,TRBJ1-2,.,TRBD1,TGCAGCGTCCGTCCGGTCCAGGGGGATTATGGCTACACCTTC,CSVRPVQGDYGYTF
TRBV18,TRBJ2-7,.,TRBD1,TGTGCCAGCTCACAAGGGACAGACTACGAGCAGTACTTC,CASSQGTDYEQYF
TRBV6-6,TRBJ1-4,.,.,TGTGCCACCACGGGTGCAACTAATGAAAAACTGTTTTTT,CATTGATNEKLFF
TRBV5-4,TRBJ2-1,once,.,TGTGCCAGCAGCTTTAACAATGAGCAGTTCTTC,CASSFNNEQFF